These 30 T cell receptor beta chains came from one sample sequenced in a study of blood T cell repertoires in COVID-19. Profiling relied on immunoSEQ multiplex PCR, and the TCRdb table lists in-frame clones only, not all of them. The sample records some 250,000 clones, 80% to 90% being singletons. The sequenced sample was peripheral blood. These receptors came from a man aged 60-69 years with acute or convalescent COVID-19.

This clone was counted once. The rearrangement joins TRBV9 to TRBJ2-7; 11 bases agree with TRBD2. Germline CDR1 reads SGDLS; CDR2 reads YYNGEE. Trimming at V came to 4 bases and at J to 0 bases, leaving 12 bases not matched to a gene. This CDR3 has 18 residues. The CDR3 is CASSPPALAGGSSYEQYF. The CDR3 nucleotides are TGTGCCAGCAGCCCACCGGCTTTAGCGGGAGGGTCCTCCTACGAGCAGTACTTC.

The chain uses TRBV6-2 or TRBV6-3 and TRBJ2-2; 11 nucleotides match TRBD1. Germline CDR1 is MNHEY and CDR2 is SVGEGT. The trim removed 6 bases at V and 4 bases at J, leaving 10 bases unmatched. The CDR3 extends over 17 amino acids. The CDR3 loop is CASSPYGQGASTGELFF. The DNA of the CDR3 is TGTGCCAGCAGCCCCTATGGACAGGGGGCCAGCACCGGGGAGCTGTTTTTT.

The chain has TRBV13 and TRBJ1-2; the D is unclear. The CDR3 loop spans 16 amino acids. V was trimmed by 3 bases and J by 4 bases, leaving 18 bases between them. Germline V gene sequence: CDR1 PRHDT, CDR2 FYEKMQ (reference sequence). CDR3 bases: TGTGCCAGCAGCTTGGGCCGGACGGGAGCGCGCTATGGCTACACCTTC. Translating it yields CASSLGRTGARYGYTF. Full variable domain (outside the CDR3, taken from reference TRBV13 and TRBJ1-2): AAGVIQSPRHLIKEKRETATLKCYPIPRHDTVYWYQQGPGQDPQFLISFYEKMQSDKGSIPDRFSAQQFSDYHSELNMSSLELGDSALYFCASSLGRTGARYGYTFGSGTRLTVV.

The V and J genes are TRBV5-1 and TRBJ2-7; TRBD2 agrees at 8 bases. Per germline, CDR1 SGHRS and CDR2 YFSETQ. After removal of 0 bases from V and 3 bases from J, the junction contained 17 bases not matched to a gene. This CDR3 contains 19 residues. CDR3 nucleotide sequence: TGCGCCAGCAGCTTGGGGGCACACTCTCGAGCGGGAGCTAACTACGAGCAGTACTTC. Amino acids: CASSLGAHSRAGANYEQYF.

This clone was detected only once. The chain combines TRBV7-6 with TRBJ2-5; TRBD2 matches at 13 bases. CDR3 length: 18 amino acids. The V and J ends lost 1 base and 5 bases, in that order; junction bases with no gene match: 10. The V gene's germline CDR1 is SGHVS and CDR2 FNYEAQ. The CDR3 sequence: CASSLEGTSGKLGETQYF. The CDR3 nucleotides read TGTGCCAGCAGCTTAGAAGGGACTAGCGGGAAGCTAGGGGAGACCCAGTACTTC. Variable domain in full (rest from reference TRBV7-6 and TRBJ2-5): GAGVSQSPRYKVTKRGQDVALRCDPISGHVSLYWYRQALGQGPEFLTYFNYEAQQDKSGLPNDRFSAERPEGSISTLTIQRTEQRDSAMYRCASSLEGTSGKLGETQYFGPGTRLLVL.

This clone appeared a few times. This sequence joins TRBV28 and TRBJ2-7; 7 bases match TRBD1. CDR3 length: 14 amino acids. Germline CDR1 and CDR2: MDHEN and SYDVKM. With V trimmed by 5 bases and J by 2 bases, 6 bases remained unmatched. This CDR3 reads CASSERTGTYEQYF. The DNA of the CDR3 is TGTGCCAGCAGTGAGAGGACAGGTACCTACGAGCAGTACTTC.

The CDR3 DNA follows: TGCGCCAGCAGCTTGGAGGACAGGGGGCGAGGTTCACCCCTCCACTTT. As protein: CASSLEDRGRGSPLHF. The V gene is TRBV5-1, the J gene TRBJ1-6, with 11 bases lining up with TRBD1. The CDR3 has 16 residues. J gave up 9 bases and V 0 bases, and 5 bases lay outside the gene matches. Germline V gene data show CDR1 as SGHRS and CDR2 as YFSETQ.

The rearrangement joins TRBV28 to TRBJ2-2; TRBD1 agrees at 11 bases. The CDR3 consists of 16 residues. With V trimmed by 5 bases and J by 6 bases, 8 bases remained unmatched. CDR1 and CDR2 (germline): MDHEN, SYDVKM. CDR3 sequence: CASSPRDRGLAGELFF. The CDR3 region has the DNA TGTGCCAGCAGTCCCCGGGACAGGGGGTTGGCCGGGGAGCTGTTTTTT.

V gene TRBV9 combines with J gene TRBJ1-1; D is possibly TRBD1 (5 bases). The CDR3 spans 15 residues. Germline CDR1 and CDR2: SGDLS and YYNGEE. The ends were cut back, 2 bases at V and 1 base at J, with 12 bases in the middle. The CDR3 DNA reads as TGTGCCAGCAGCGTTTTAGACAGTCAGAACACTGAAGCTTTCTTT. It codes for CASSVLDSQNTEAFF.

J is TRBJ1-2 and V is TRBV9; D gene uncertain. CDR1 is SGDLS, CDR2 YYNGEE, per germline. The CDR3 totals 17 residues. Deletions cut 8 bases from V and 2 bases from J, with 25 bases between. The DNA for the CDR3 is TGTGCCAGTTCCCACCCGTTGGAGGGCGCGGGCAACTATGGCTACACCTTC. This gives the protein CASSHPLEGAGNYGYTF.

The rearrangement uses TRBV5-5 and TRBJ1-2; tentative D call: TRBD1 (5 bases). This CDR3 region has 14 residues. V lost 0 bases and J lost 3, with 9 bases in between. In germline, CDR1 is SGHKS, CDR2 YYEKEE (reference sequence). This CDR3 is CASSLGQGYYGYTF. For the CDR3, the DNA is TGTGCCAGCAGCTTGGGGCAGGGCTACTATGGCTACACCTTC. Together with reference TRBV5-5 and TRBJ1-2, the CDR3 gives the full variable domain: DAGVTQSPTHLIKTRGQQVTLRCSPISGHKSVSWYQQVLGQGPQFIFQYYEKEERGRGNFPDRFSARQFPNYSSELNVNALLLGDSALYLCASSLGQGYYGYTFGSGTRLTVV.

The genes are TRBV29-1 and TRBJ2-1; TRBD2 might be the D (5 bases). Germline V gene lookup returns CDR1 SQVTM and CDR2 ANQGSEA. CDR3 length: 14 amino acids. Trimming removed 3 bases at V and 6 bases at J, with 15 bases between. CDR3 nucleotide sequence: TGCAGCGTTGAGTGGTCGGAGGTACTCAATGAGCAGTTCTTC. This codes for CSVEWSEVLNEQFF.

As DNA, the CDR3 is TGTGCCAGCAGTTTAGGGACTAGCAGATACGAGCAGTACTTC. It specifies CASSLGTSRYEQYF. The rearrangement uses TRBV27 and TRBJ2-7, with 9 nucleotides matching TRBD2. The CDR3 has 14 amino acids. Looked up from germline, CDR1 is MNHEY and CDR2 is SMNVEV (reference sequence). V dropped 2 bases and J dropped 4; count of bases not matched to a gene: 3.

This sequence joins TRBV27 and TRBJ2-1, with D perhaps matching TRBD2 (5 bases). V lost 3 bases, J lost 8 bases, and 14 bases lay in between. This CDR3 region has 14 residues. Germline V lookup: CDR1 MNHEY, CDR2 SMNVEV (reference sequence). Here the CDR3 reads CASSLGHGGHEQFF. The CDR3 nucleotides read TGTGCCAGCAGTTTGGGCCATGGCGGGCATGAGCAGTTCTTC.

This clone turned up a few times. The chain joins TRBV10-3 to TRBJ1-4; TRBD1 matches 11 bases. Trimming took 6 bases from V and 4 from J; bases not matched to a gene: 7. There are 16 residues in the CDR3. Germline CDR1 reads ENHRY; CDR2 reads SYGVKD. The chain's CDR3 is CAIRGTGTGGNEKLFF. CDR3 coding DNA: TGTGCCATCAGAGGGACCGGGACAGGGGGTAATGAAAAACTGTTTTTT.

The chain couples TRBV5-1 to TRBJ2-3, with 7 bases fitting TRBD2. Germline V gives CDR1 SGHRS, CDR2 YFSETQ. Unmatched junction bases numbered 2, after V lost 3 bases and J lost 4 bases. This CDR3 region has 13 residues. The DNA of the CDR3 is TGCGCCAGCAGCTCGGGGGGTTCAGATACGCAGTATTTT. It codes for CASSSGGSDTQYF.

This chain links TRBV7-2 with TRBJ1-2; 7 bases agree with TRBD1. V gave up 5 bases and J gave up 8 bases; unmatched junction bases: 8. Germline V gene lookup returns CDR1 SGHTA and CDR2 FQGNSA. This CDR3 contains 13 residues. CDR3 coding DNA: TGTGCCAGCAGCCTAGACAGGGTTAGAGGCTACACCTTC. This encodes CASSLDRVRGYTF.

The chain has TRBV4-1 and TRBJ2-7; 11 bases line up with TRBD2. Germline CDR1 is MGHRA and CDR2 is YSYEKL. There are 17 residues in the CDR3. J gave up 3 bases and V 1 base, and 8 bases lay outside the gene matches. CDR3 in amino acids: CASSQVPTLAGGYEQYF. The CDR3 coding sequence is TGCGCCAGCAGCCAAGTACCCACTCTAGCGGGAGGCTACGAGCAGTACTTC.

The V and J genes are TRBV7-3 and TRBJ2-2; 13 nucleotides match TRBD2. The germline gives CDR1 SGHTA, CDR2 FQGTGA. V lost 4 bases, J lost 6 bases, and 5 bases stayed unmatched. CDR3 length: 16 residues. CDR3 residues: CASSSGLAGVAGELFF. The CDR3, as DNA: TGTGCCAGCAGCTCAGGACTAGCGGGAGTGGCCGGGGAGCTGTTTTTT.

The rearrangement uses TRBV19 and TRBJ1-1; 8 nucleotides match TRBD1. The V and J ends lost 4 bases and 1 base, in that order; junction bases with no gene match: 2. The germline CDR1 and CDR2 sequences are LNHDA and SQIVND (reference sequence). This CDR3 has 14 amino acids. The CDR3 DNA sequence: TGTGCCAGTAGTAACCAGGGGGCGAACACTGAAGCTTTCTTT. Translation: CASSNQGANTEAFF.

The rearrangement uses TRBV11-2 and TRBJ1-2; 11 bases fit TRBD1. Germline V gene sequence: CDR1 SGHAT, CDR2 FQNNGV. The CDR3 consists of 13 residues. V shed 6 bases, J shed 6 bases, and the junction held 3 bases outside the gene matches. The CDR3 DNA is TGTGCCAGCAGACGGACAGGGGGCGATGGCTACACCTTC. Amino acid sequence: CASRRTGGDGYTF.

The chain joins TRBV6-5 to TRBJ2-2; D possibly corresponds to TRBD1 (6 bases). Germline CDR1 reads MNHEY; CDR2 reads SVGAGI. The ends were cut back, 5 bases at V and 6 bases at J, with 10 bases in the middle. The CDR3 is 13 amino acids. The CDR3 reads CASSPQGAGELFF. CDR3 sequence (DNA): TGTGCCAGCAGTCCACAGGGAGCCGGGGAGCTGTTTTTT.

This rearrangement joins TRBV27 to TRBJ1-2; TRBD1 agrees at 9 bases. There are 13 residues in the CDR3. The V and J ends lost 5 bases and 3 bases, in that order; junction bases with no gene match: 1. CDR1 MNHEY and CDR2 SMNVEV come from the germline V gene (reference sequence). The CDR3 nucleotides are TGTGCCAGCAGTAGGACAGGGGACTATGGCTACACCTTC. Encoded protein: CASSRTGDYGYTF.

This chain joins TRBV13 and TRBJ2-7, with a weak D call TRBD2 (6 bases). The CDR3 runs 14 residues. Trimming stripped 5 bases from V and 3 bases from J, with 14 bases between. Germline V lookup: CDR1 PRHDT, CDR2 FYEKMQ (reference sequence). DNA for the CDR3: TGTGCCAGCAGCGCCCGCGGGGCAGGCTACGAGCAGTACTTC. Protein product: CASSARGAGYEQYF.

This clone turned up a few times. The genes are TRBV30 and TRBJ1-6, with D perhaps TRBD1 (5 bases). V was pared by 3 bases and J by 9 bases, with 18 bases between. Germline V CDR1 and CDR2: GTSNPN, SVGIG (reference sequence). CDR3 size: 15 residues. This CDR3 reads CAWRAPTVYGSPLHF. The DNA for the CDR3 is TGTGCCTGGAGAGCCCCGACAGTCTACGGTTCACCCCTCCACTTT.

This chain connects TRBV2 to TRBJ2-7; D is ambiguous. Germline CDR1 SNHLY, CDR2 FYNNEI. This CDR3 region has 14 residues. V was trimmed by 4 bases and J by 2 bases, leaving 12 bases between them. The CDR3 bases are TGTGCCAGCAGTGTTCGGTATTTTGCCTACGAGCAGTACTTC. Translating gives CASSVRYFAYEQYF.

CDR3 residues: CAWSPSSSYNSPLHF. CDR3 nucleotide sequence: TGTGCCTGGAGTCCCTCGAGCTCCTATAATTCACCCCTCCACTTT. This chain uses TRBV30 with TRBJ1-6, with D unclear. In germline, CDR1 is GTSNPN, CDR2 SVGIG (reference sequence). The length of the CDR3 is 15 residues. Trimming shortened V by 2 bases and J by 0 bases, and 8 bases separated the two germline ends.

V gene TRBV10-1 combines with J gene TRBJ2-1, with unresolved D. V lost 4 bases and J 6 bases, leaving 4 bases between the germline ends. From germline, CDR1 is WNHNN and CDR2 SYGVQD (reference sequence). This CDR3 region has 11 residues. The CDR3 region is CASSAGNEQFF. The CDR3 DNA reads TGCGCCAGCAGTGCCGGCAATGAGCAGTTCTTC.

The rearrangement uses TRBV5-1 and TRBJ2-2; no definite D call. V was trimmed by 2 bases and J by 3 bases, leaving 8 bases between them. The V gene's germline CDR1 is SGHRS and CDR2 YFSETQ. This CDR3 comprises 14 residues. The DNA of the CDR3 is TGCGCCAGCAGCTTAATTAGAGACACCGGGGAGCTGTTTTTT. The encoded protein is CASSLIRDTGELFF.

The rearrangement links TRBV9 to TRBJ2-1; 11 bases match TRBD2. The CDR3 covers 23 residues. The ends lost 3 bases at V and 0 bases at J; junction bases unmatched: 23. The germline gives CDR1 SGDLS, CDR2 YYNGEE. In nucleotides, the CDR3 is TGTGCCAGCAGCGCGCCAACTGTCCCCGGGACTAGCGGACTACATAGCTCCTACAATGAGCAGTTCTTC. Translating gives CASSAPTVPGTSGLHSSYNEQFF.